This T cell receptor beta chain appears in the sequencing data of a study of T cells in localized non-small cell lung cancer. The data were produced by immunoSEQ multiplex PCR, yet TCRdb's version contains in-frame clones alone and is incomplete. This repertoire shows over 3,500 clones, less than 50% found once; its top ten account for 5% to 6.5%. By sample share, this clone is medium-sized. The antigen remains undetermined. The CDR3 loop spans 15 amino acids. The V end lost 0 bases, the J end lost 0 bases, and 9 bases lay between the germline ends. Per germline, CDR1 SGHNT and CDR2 YENEEA. Broader study findings: Uninvolved adjacent lung had the highest recorded T cell clonality, with tumor below it. In the blood, greater T cell density corresponded to longer overall survival.

The clonotype was recovered from a woman between 40 and 69 years old with stage I lung adenocarcinoma. V and J are TRBV11-3 and TRBJ2-7; possibly TRBD1 or TRBD2 for D (6 bases each). The source material was lung tumor tissue, sampled before any cancer treatment. CDR3 sequence reads: CASSLEGGHSYEQYF. The CDR3 DNA reads as TGTGCCAGCAGCTTAGAAGGGGGGCACTCCTACGAGCAGTACTTC.